Shown below are 18 T cell receptor beta chains from a single sample sequenced in a study of neurological immune-mediated disorders. One entry per CDR3 protein, called by TCRdb with MiXCR from the 5' RACE reads. The table records 130,000 or so distinct CDR3 sequences, about 3.4% of them present only once. The sequenced material came from PBMCs. The receptor source for this set is a young woman with multiple sclerosis.

This clonotype has at least ten counts. V and J are TRBV7-9 and TRBJ2-7; D is unclear. V was trimmed by 5 bases and J by 2 bases, leaving 13 bases between them. The CDR3 is 14 residues long. CDR1 is SEHNR, CDR2 FQNEAQ, per germline (reference sequence). CDR3 DNA sequence: TGTGCCAGCAGCGCCCAGGCTCCTCCCTACGAGCAGTACTTC. As protein: CASSAQAPPYEQYF.

This clonotype appeared many times. The rearrangement joins TRBV27 to TRBJ1-4, with D unclear. Trimming removed 4 bases from V and 4 bases from J, with 10 bases in between. CDR1 is MNHEY and CDR2 is SMNVEV in the germline V gene (reference sequence). The CDR3 runs 14 residues. The CDR3, as DNA: TGTGCCAGCAGTTCACAGAACGTTAATGAAAAACTGTTTTTT. It encodes CASSSQNVNEKLFF. Filled out from reference TRBV27 and TRBJ1-4, the complete variable domain reads EAQVTQNPRYLITVTGKKLTVTCSQNMNHEYMSWYRQDPGLGLRQIYYSMNVEVTDKGDVPEGYKVSRKEKRNFPLILESPSPNQTSLYFCASSSQNVNEKLFFGSGTQLSVL.

At least ten counts were recorded for this clonotype. The chain recombines TRBV15 with TRBJ2-1; D uncertain. V was trimmed by 2 bases and J by 6 bases, leaving 11 bases between them. Germline V gene sequence: CDR1 LNHNV, CDR2 YYDKDF (reference sequence). The length of the CDR3 is 14 residues. CDR3 amino acids: CATSRNLVGNEQFF. The DNA for the CDR3 is TGTGCCACCAGCAGAAACCTAGTGGGCAATGAGCAGTTCTTC.

This clonotype has ten or more counts. The chain carries TRBV7-8 and TRBJ2-1, with D perhaps being TRBD1 or TRBD2 (5 bases each). Germline V gene data show CDR1 as SGHVS and CDR2 as FQNEAQ. The CDR3 has 14 amino acids. V was clipped by 1 base and J by 10 bases, with 14 bases between them. Here the CDR3 reads CASSLEGRDREQFF. CDR3 nucleotide sequence: TGTGCCAGCAGCTTAGAAGGCCGGGACCGCGAGCAGTTCTTC.

This clonotype has a count of ten or more. V and J are TRBV29-1 and TRBJ2-1; the match to TRBD1 covers 9 bases. The CDR3 extends over 15 amino acids. The V gene's germline CDR1 is SQVTM and CDR2 ANQGSEA. The trim removed 3 bases at V and 0 bases at J, leaving 3 bases unmatched. CDR3 sequence: CSVEGQGSSYNEQFF. CDR3 bases: TGCAGCGTTGAGGGACAGGGATCCTCCTACAATGAGCAGTTCTTC.

This clonotype was detected many times. The chain carries TRBV10-1 and TRBJ2-2; D perhaps matches TRBD1 (6 bases). Germline-derived CDR1 and CDR2 are WNHNN and SYGVQD (reference sequence). CDR3 size: 14 residues. V dropped 4 bases and J dropped 4 bases, with 10 bases sitting between them. CDR3 coding DNA: TGCGCCAGCAGTGCTGGACAGACCACCGGGGAGCTGTTTTTT. Protein sequence: CASSAGQTTGELFF.

This clonotype was picked up many times. The V and J genes are TRBV7-9 and TRBJ2-7; 10 positions agree with TRBD1. The CDR3 covers 14 residues. Germline values: CDR1 SEHNR, CDR2 FQNEAQ (reference sequence). V lost 3 bases to trimming and J lost 7 bases; unmatched junction nucleotides: 6. The CDR3, as DNA: TGTGCCAGCAGCTTTGACAGGGGGCGAGGTGAGCAGTACTTC. Residues: CASSFDRGRGEQYF. The whole variable domain, filled in from reference TRBV7-9 and TRBJ2-7, reads DTGVSQNPRHKITKRGQNVTFRCDPISEHNRLYWYRQTLGQGPEFLTYFQNEAQLEKSRLLSDRFSAERPKGSFSTLEIQRTEQGDSAMYLCASSFDRGRGEQYFGPGTRLTVT.

This clonotype has more than one count but fewer than ten. The gene calls are TRBV10-3 and TRBJ2-3, with TRBD2 identical over 12 bases. Germline assignment: CDR1 ENHRY and CDR2 SYGVKD. V trimming: 6 bases; J trimming: 3 bases; junction bases outside the gene matches: 7. This CDR3 is built from 16 residues. The CDR3 DNA follows: TGTGCCATCAGCGGGCTCGGACTAGCGGGAACAGATACGCAGTATTTT. It yields the protein CAISGLGLAGTDTQYF.

This clonotype was counted many times. V usage is TRBV20-1 and J usage is TRBJ2-1; weak D call: TRBD2 (7 bases). CDR3 length: 14 amino acids. V was trimmed by 5 bases and J by 6 bases, leaving 17 bases between them. Germline V lookup: CDR1 DFQATT, CDR2 SNEGSKA (reference sequence). CDR3 protein: CSAQGGDYLNEQFF. CDR3 nucleotide sequence: TGCAGTGCTCAAGGGGGGGACTATCTCAATGAGCAGTTCTTC.

This clonotype was detected many times. This chain connects TRBV10-3 to TRBJ2-5; no definite D call. V was clipped by 0 bases and J by 1 base, with 9 bases between them. Germline V CDR1 and CDR2: ENHRY, SYGVKD. This CDR3 is built from 15 residues. The CDR3 reads CAISESAGGQETQYF. CDR3 DNA: TGTGCCATCAGTGAGTCGGCAGGCGGCCAAGAGACCCAGTACTTC.

Ten or more counts support this clonotype. The rearrangement links TRBV5-1 to TRBJ2-2; 7 positions match TRBD1. This CDR3 has 15 amino acids. The ends lost 6 bases at V and 2 bases at J; junction bases unmatched: 7. Germline V gives CDR1 SGHRS, CDR2 YFSETQ. In DNA, the CDR3 is TGCGCCAGCAACCCCCGGGACAGTAACACCGGGGAGCTGTTTTTT. Translating gives CASNPRDSNTGELFF.

This clonotype was detected many times. This sequence joins TRBV14 and TRBJ1-2; tentative D call: TRBD1 (5 bases). V was trimmed by 0 bases and J by 7 bases, leaving 15 bases between them. The CDR3 extends over 15 amino acids. Germline CDR1 reads SGHDN; CDR2 reads FVKESK. The CDR3 bases are TGTGCCAGCAGCCAAGAGATCCAGGGAAGCGGTGGCTACACCTTC. Protein sequence: CASSQEIQGSGGYTF.

In this sample, this clonotype turned up many times. V is TRBV10-2 and J is TRBJ2-3; possibly TRBD1 for D (6 bases). Trimming took 6 bases from V and 8 from J, leaving 15 bases between them. CDR1 is WSHSY, CDR2 SAAADI, per germline. The CDR3 runs to 13 residues. CDR3 amino acids: CASSAGAVATQYF. In DNA form, the CDR3 reads TGCGCCAGCAGCGCAGGGGCGGTGGCTACGCAGTATTTT.

The table lists this clonotype with many counts. This chain joins TRBV7-9 and TRBJ2-7, with TRBD2 matching over 8 bases. Germline CDR1 SEHNR, CDR2 FQNEAQ (reference sequence). V trimming: 6 bases; J trimming: 3 bases; junction bases outside the gene matches: 10. The CDR3 is 15 amino acids. The CDR3: CASRPRAGAIYEQYF. CDR3 nucleotide sequence: TGTGCCAGCAGACCACGAGCGGGAGCCATCTACGAGCAGTACTTC.

This clonotype appeared many times. CDR3 amino acids: CASSPWTSGGPSSYNEQFF. As DNA, the CDR3 is TGCGCCAGCAGCCCCTGGACTAGCGGGGGGCCGAGCTCCTACAATGAGCAGTTCTTC. The V and J genes are TRBV4-3 and TRBJ2-1; 14 bases are shared with TRBD2. The CDR3 has 19 residues. In germline, CDR1 is LGHNA, CDR2 YSLEER. Trimming took 4 bases from V and 0 from J; bases not matched to a gene: 8.

This clonotype was detected ten times or more. The J gene is TRBJ1-2, the V gene TRBV5-6; TRBD1 agrees at 10 bases. The CDR3 is 14 amino acids. Looked up from germline, CDR1 is SGHDT and CDR2 is YYEEEE. The V gene end was trimmed by 4 bases and the J gene end by 7 bases; junction bases not matched to a gene: 7. The CDR3 sequence: CASSVGQGIRGYTF. In DNA form, the CDR3 reads TGTGCCAGCAGCGTGGGACAGGGGATCCGTGGCTACACCTTC.

This clonotype came up many times. The chain couples TRBV9 to TRBJ2-2; 7 bases match TRBD2. Trimming cost V 1 base and J 7 bases; bases outside gene matches: 4. CDR1 and CDR2 from the germline V gene are SGDLS and YYNGEE. This CDR3 region has 14 residues. CDR3 protein: CASSVLAVDGELFF. CDR3 DNA: TGTGCCAGCAGCGTACTAGCGGTGGACGGGGAGCTGTTTTTT.

This clonotype was detected ten times or more. V usage is TRBV12-3 or TRBV12-4 and J usage is TRBJ1-2; 7 bases are shared with TRBD1. This CDR3 comprises 14 residues. V shed 4 bases and J 3 bases; nucleotides not matched to a gene: 5. In DNA, the CDR3 is TGTGCCAGCAGTTACCAACAGGGGTACTATGGCTACACCTTC. Translated, it gives CASSYQQGYYGYTF.